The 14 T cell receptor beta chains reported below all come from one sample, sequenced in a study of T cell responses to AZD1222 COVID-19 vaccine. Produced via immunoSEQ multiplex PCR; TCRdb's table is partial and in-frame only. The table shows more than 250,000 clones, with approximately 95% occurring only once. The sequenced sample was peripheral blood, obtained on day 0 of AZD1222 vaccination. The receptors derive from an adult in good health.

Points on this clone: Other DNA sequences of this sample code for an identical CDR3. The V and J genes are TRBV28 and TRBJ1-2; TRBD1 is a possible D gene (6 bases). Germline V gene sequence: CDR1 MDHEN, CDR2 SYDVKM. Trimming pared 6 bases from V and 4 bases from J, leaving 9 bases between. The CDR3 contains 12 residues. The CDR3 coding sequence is TGTGCCAGCAGCCTAGGGGGCTATGGCTACACCTTC. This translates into CASSLGGYGYTF.

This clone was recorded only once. CDR3 nucleotides: TGCAGCGTTGGACAGTCTAACTATGGCTACACCTTC. This codes for CSVGQSNYGYTF. V and J are TRBV29-1 and TRBJ1-2; D perhaps matches TRBD1 (5 bases). Germline V gene lookup returns CDR1 SQVTM and CDR2 ANQGSEA. The CDR3 is made up of 12 amino acids. The V and J ends lost 4 bases and 0 bases respectively, with 6 bases between them.

The CDR3 reads CASWNGGPPTGELFF. In nucleotides, the CDR3 is TGCGCCAGCTGGAATGGGGGACCCCCTACCGGGGAGCTGTTTTTT. The J gene is TRBJ2-2, the V gene TRBV5-1; either TRBD1 or TRBD2 may supply D (5 bases each). V shed 7 bases and J shed 5 bases, with 18 bases lying between them. Germline V gives CDR1 SGHRS, CDR2 YFSETQ. The CDR3 is 15 amino acids.

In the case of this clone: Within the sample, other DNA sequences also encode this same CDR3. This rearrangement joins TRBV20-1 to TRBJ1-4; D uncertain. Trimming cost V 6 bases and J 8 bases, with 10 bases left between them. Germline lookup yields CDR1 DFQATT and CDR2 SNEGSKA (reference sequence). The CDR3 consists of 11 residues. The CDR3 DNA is TGCAGTGCAAGGGATCGGGAAAAACTGTTTTTT. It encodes CSARDREKLFF.

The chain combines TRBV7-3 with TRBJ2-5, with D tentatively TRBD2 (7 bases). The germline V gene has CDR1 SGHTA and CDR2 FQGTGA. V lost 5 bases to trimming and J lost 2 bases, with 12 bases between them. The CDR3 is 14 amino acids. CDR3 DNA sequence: TGTGCCAGCAGCCCGGGGGGCCCGCAAGAGACCCAGTACTTC. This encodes CASSPGGPQETQYF.

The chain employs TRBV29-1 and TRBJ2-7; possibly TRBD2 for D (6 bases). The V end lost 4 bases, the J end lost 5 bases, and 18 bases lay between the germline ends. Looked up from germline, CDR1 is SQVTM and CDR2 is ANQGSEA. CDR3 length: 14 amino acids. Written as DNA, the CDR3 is TGCAGCGTTGGTCGGCGGGATAGGTCCGACGAGCAGTACTTC. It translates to CSVGRRDRSDEQYF.

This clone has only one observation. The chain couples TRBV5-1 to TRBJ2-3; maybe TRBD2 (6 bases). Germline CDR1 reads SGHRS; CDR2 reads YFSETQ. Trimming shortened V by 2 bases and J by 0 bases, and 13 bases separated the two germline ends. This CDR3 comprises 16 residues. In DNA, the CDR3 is TGCGCCAGCAGCTTTCTTAGCGGCGTAAGCACAGATACGCAGTATTTT. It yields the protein CASSFLSGVSTDTQYF.

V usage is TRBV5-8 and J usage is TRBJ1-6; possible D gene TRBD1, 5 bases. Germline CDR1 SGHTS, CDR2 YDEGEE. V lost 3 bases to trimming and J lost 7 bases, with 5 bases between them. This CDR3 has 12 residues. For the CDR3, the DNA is TGTGCCAGCAGCTGGGGGAATTCACCCCTCCACTTT. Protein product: CASSWGNSPLHF.

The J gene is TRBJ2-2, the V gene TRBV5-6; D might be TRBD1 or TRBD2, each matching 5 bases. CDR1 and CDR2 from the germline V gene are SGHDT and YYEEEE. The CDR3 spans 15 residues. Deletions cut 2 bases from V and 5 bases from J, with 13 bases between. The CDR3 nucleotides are TGTGCCAGCAGCTTTGCAGGGAGTTGGACCGGGGAGCTGTTTTTT. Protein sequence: CASSFAGSWTGELFF. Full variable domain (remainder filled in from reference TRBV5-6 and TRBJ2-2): DAGVTQSPTHLIKTRGQQVTLRCSPKSGHDTVSWYQQALGQGPQFIFQYYEEEERQRGNFPDRFSGHQFPNYSSELNVNALLLGDSALYLCASSFAGSWTGELFFGEGSRLTVL.

The CDR3, as DNA: TGCGCCAGCAGCCCGACAGGGAACTATGGCTACACCTTC. Translated: CASSPTGNYGYTF. This chain links TRBV5-1 with TRBJ1-2; 7 nucleotides match TRBD1. The CDR3 runs 13 residues. CDR1 and CDR2 (germline): SGHRS, YFSETQ. The V gene end was trimmed by 4 bases and the J gene end by 2 bases; junction bases not matched to a gene: 2.

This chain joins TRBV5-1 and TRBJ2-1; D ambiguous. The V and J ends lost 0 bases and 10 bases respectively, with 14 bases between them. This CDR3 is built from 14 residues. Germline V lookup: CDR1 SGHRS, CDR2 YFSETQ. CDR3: CASSLVPGIGEQFF. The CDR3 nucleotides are TGCGCCAGCAGCTTGGTTCCGGGCATAGGCGAGCAGTTCTTC.

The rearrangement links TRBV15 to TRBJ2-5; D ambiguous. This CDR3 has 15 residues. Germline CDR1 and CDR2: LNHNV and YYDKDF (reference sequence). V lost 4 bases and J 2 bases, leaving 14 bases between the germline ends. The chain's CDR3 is CATSTLDGVQETQYF. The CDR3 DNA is TGTGCCACCAGCACCCTAGATGGGGTTCAAGAGACCCAGTACTTC.

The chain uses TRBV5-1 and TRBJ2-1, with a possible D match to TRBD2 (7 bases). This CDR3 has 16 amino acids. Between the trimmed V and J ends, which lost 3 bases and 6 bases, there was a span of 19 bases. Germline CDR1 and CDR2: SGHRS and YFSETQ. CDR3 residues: CASSSGGHPRRNEQFF. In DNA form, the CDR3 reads TGCGCCAGCAGCTCGGGGGGACACCCACGGCGCAATGAGCAGTTCTTC.

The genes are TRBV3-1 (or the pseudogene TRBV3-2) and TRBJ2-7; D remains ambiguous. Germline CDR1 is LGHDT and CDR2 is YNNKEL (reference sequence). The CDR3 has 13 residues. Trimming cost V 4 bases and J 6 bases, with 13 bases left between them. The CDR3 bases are TGTGCCAGCAGCCGCCCTGGGGAATCCGAGCAGTACTTC. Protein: CASSRPGESEQYF.